The sequence of this T cell receptor (beta chain) was determined in a study of beta chain features in type 1 diabetes. Study-level background: Investigators examined roughly 99,000,000 sorted cells across all samples. Study outcomes and limitations: Any HLA-type effect on TCRB rearrangement remained unresolved here. The study found moderately but significantly shorter TCRB CDR3s in all four CD4+ subsets of Type 1 diabetes patients. Researchers cautioned that cDNA sequencing could over-represent cells with high TCR expression.

Purities in excess of 95% were seen in all sorted populations. The entirety of the isolated RNA underwent reverse transcription, so expressed TCRB transcripts were sequenced. TCRdb's table, derived via immunoSEQ multiplex PCR, lists solely in-frame clones and lacks some. The sample holds about 250,000 clones, approximately 10% seen once. Concerning this clone: Its target is not known.

Sequenced input: naive CD4+ T cells from blood. The TCR was taken from a man aged 30-40 years with type 1 diabetes.

CDR3 bases: TGTGCCAGCAGCTTAGAGGGACAGGATAATTCACCCCTCCACTTT. Translated: CASSLEGQDNSPLHF. The gene calls are TRBV7-9 and TRBJ1-6, with TRBD1 identical over 8 bases. The junction had 1 base not matched to a gene; V was cut back by 1 base and J by 5 bases. Germline CDR1 SEHNR, CDR2 FQNEAQ (reference sequence). The CDR3 covers 15 residues. The full variable domain, with the rest looked up from reference TRBV7-9 and TRBJ1-6, is DTGVSQNPRHKITKRGQNVTFRCDPISEHNRLYWYRQTLGQGPEFLTYFQNEAQLEKSRLLSDRFSAERPKGSFSTLEIQRTEQGDSAMYLCASSLEGQDNSPLHFGNGTRLTVT.